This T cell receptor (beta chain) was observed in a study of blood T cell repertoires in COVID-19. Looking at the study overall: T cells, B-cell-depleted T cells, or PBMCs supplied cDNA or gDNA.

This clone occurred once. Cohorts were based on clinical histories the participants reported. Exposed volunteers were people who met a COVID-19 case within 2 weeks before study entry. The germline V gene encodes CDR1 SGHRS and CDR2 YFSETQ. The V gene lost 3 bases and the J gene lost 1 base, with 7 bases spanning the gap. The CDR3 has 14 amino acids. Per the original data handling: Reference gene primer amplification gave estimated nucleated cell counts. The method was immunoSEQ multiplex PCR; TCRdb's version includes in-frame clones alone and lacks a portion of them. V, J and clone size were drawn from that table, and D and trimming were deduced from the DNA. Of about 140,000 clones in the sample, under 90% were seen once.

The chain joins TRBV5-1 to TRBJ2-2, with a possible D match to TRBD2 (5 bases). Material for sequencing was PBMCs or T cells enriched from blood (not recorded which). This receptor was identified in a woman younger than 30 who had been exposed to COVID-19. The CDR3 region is CASSWTGNTGELFF. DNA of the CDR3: TGCGCCAGCAGCTGGACTGGGAACACCGGGGAGCTGTTTTTT.